This T cell receptor (beta chain) was retrieved from a study of shared clonotypes between healthy human individuals. Only in-frame clones appear in the TCRdb table, and some are missing; sequencing was by immunoSEQ multiplex PCR. This repertoire shows about 1.4 million clones, around 95% found once; its top ten account for 1% to 1.5%. In germline, CDR1 is LNHDA, CDR2 SQIVND (reference sequence). CDR3 length: 17 residues. Trimming cost V 6 bases and J 2 bases; bases outside gene matches: 16. The receptor's source is a man between 25 and 39 years old in good health. The source material was naive CD4+ T cells sorted from blood. Subset of the sample: CD45RA+ positively selected. The gene calls are TRBV19 and TRBJ2-7; the match to TRBD1 covers 7 bases. CDR3 nucleotide sequence: TGTGCCAGTAGCACAAGTTTCTTGGGCCAGGGGGCCTACGAGCAGTACTTC. Translation gives CASSTSFLGQGAYEQYF.